A selection of T cell receptor beta chains follows, all from one sample in a study of T-cell memory formation after mild COVID-19. TCRdb reprocessed the 5' RACE reads via MiXCR and lists one record per CDR3 protein. The sample shows over 350,000 distinct CDR3 sequences, 15% to 20% of them seen only once. Sequenced: PBMCs or a T cell subset sorted from them (not recorded which). The receptors were gathered from a man between 18 and 29 years old who had mild COVID-19 (a few samples of this study predate the infection). Cell type and time point are not known. Each CDR3 is given without its conserved first and last residue. Each record gives: D gene, J gene, V gene, CDR3 protein. A D gene is named only where the DNA matches it firmly.

>TRBD1|TRBJ1-4|TRBV12-3/TRBV12-4
ASNQGDGNEKLF
>-|TRBJ2-1|TRBV4-2
ASSQGFSGSYNEQF
>TRBD1|TRBJ2-3|TRBV5-1
ASSATGGVLDTQY
>-|TRBJ2-7|TRBV25-1
ASSGGMYEQY
>TRBD1|TRBJ2-6|TRBV7-9
ASSVTGQSSGANVLT
>-|TRBJ1-1|TRBV4-1
ASSQPRNTEAF
>-|TRBJ2-5|TRBV5-1
ASSLDRLGSETQY
>-|TRBJ2-2|TRBV7-9
ASTLEGGTGELF
>-|TRBJ2-5|TRBV7-9
ASRRGSVSSETQY
>-|TRBJ1-6|TRBV14
ASSQTRPDLGYNSPLH
>-|TRBJ2-3|TRBV9
ASSYRDFPSTDTQY
>TRBD1|TRBJ2-5|TRBV20-1
SAKVPGGQETQY
>-|TRBJ2-5|TRBV6-2/TRBV6-3
ASSYDLLETQY
>-|TRBJ1-3|TRBV4-3
ASSQGEGVGNTIY
>-|TRBJ2-1|TRBV7-2
ASSLVLHRQIGEQF
>TRBD1|TRBJ1-2|TRBV5-6
ASSLGGQREGYT
>-|TRBJ1-1|TRBV5-1
ASSLRWGGNTEAF
>-|TRBJ1-1|TRBV6-5
ASRPRGGMGGTEAF
>-|TRBJ1-2|TRBV20-1
SAPASAANYGYT
>-|TRBJ2-5|TRBV5-1
ASSLAPGPETQY
>TRBD1|TRBJ1-2|TRBV6-2/TRBV6-3
ASSYSTSGQGARNYGYT
>TRBD1|TRBJ1-5|TRBV7-2
ASSYYFGQGRQPQH
>-|TRBJ2-1|TRBV18
ASSPEPNEQF
>TRBD2|TRBJ2-2|TRBV24-1
ATSDKGASGGADTGELF
>TRBD1|TRBJ1-6|TRBV5-1
ASSLRTGGNSPLH
>-|TRBJ2-5|TRBV7-8
ASSPLYNQETQY
>-|TRBJ1-5|TRBV28
ASSNSDPFYGNQPQH
>TRBD1|TRBJ2-3|TRBV6-6
ASSYWDRGPDTQY
>TRBD1|TRBJ1-2|TRBV6-2/TRBV6-3
ATSDREIYGYT
>-|TRBJ2-4|TRBV12-3/TRBV12-4
ASSFRKNIQY
>TRBD1|TRBJ2-7|TRBV12-3/TRBV12-4
ASRAGTGVSYEQY
>-|TRBJ1-2|TRBV27
ASSWGRNYGYT
>-|TRBJ2-5|TRBV7-9
ASSLGGDVETQY
>-|TRBJ1-6|TRBV6-4
ASSDRDNSPLH
>-|TRBJ1-2|TRBV7-3
ASSSAPGGYGYT
>TRBD2|TRBJ2-3|TRBV28
ASSLQLAGGLGTQY